Presented here are 10 T cell receptor beta chains from one specimen sequenced in a study of naive CD8 T cells in extremely preterm neonates. The repertoire was sequenced with immunoSEQ multiplex PCR; TCRdb's copy has only in-frame clones and lacks some. The sample holds around 7,900 clones, 95% to 98% seen once. Material for sequencing was naive CD8+ T cells from blood. The receptors derive from a human donor in good health.

The V gene is TRBV21-1, the J gene TRBJ2-3; the D segment call TRBD1 is taken from the table without a DNA check. TRBV21-1 is a documented pseudogene. CDR3 length: 16 amino acids. The CDR3 reads CASINRARATPDTQYF. The CDR3, as DNA: TGTGCCAGCATCAACAGGGCCAGGGCGACTCCAGATACGCAGTATTTT.

The chain links TRBV7-9 to TRBJ1-1; D unresolved. The V and J ends lost 5 bases and 1 base respectively, with 8 bases between them. The CDR3 is 13 residues long. CDR1 is SEHNR, CDR2 FQNEAQ, per germline (reference sequence). As DNA, the CDR3 is TGTGCCAGCAGCCCCCCCTCGAACACTGAAGCTTTCTTT. Encoded protein: CASSPPSNTEAFF.

The chain recombines TRBV19 with TRBJ1-1, with D tentatively TRBD1 (6 bases). V was cut by 3 bases and J by 1 base, with 15 bases left in between. Germline-derived CDR1 and CDR2 are LNHDA and SQIVND (reference sequence). This CDR3 region has 16 residues. The CDR3 region has the DNA TGTGCCAGTAGTATCGTGAGGGACAAAGGGAACACTGAAGCTTTCTTT. This codes for CASSIVRDKGNTEAFF.

The rearrangement uses TRBV5-6 and TRBJ2-1, with 9 bases that match TRBD2. The trim removed 0 bases at V and 8 bases at J, leaving 3 bases unmatched. CDR3 length: 14 amino acids. Germline CDR1 is SGHDT and CDR2 is YYEEEE. Here the CDR3 reads CASSLGLAVDEQFF. The CDR3, as DNA: TGTGCCAGCAGCTTGGGACTAGCGGTCGATGAGCAGTTCTTC.

V usage is TRBV30 and J usage is TRBJ2-1; 7 nucleotides line up with TRBD1. Germline CDR1 GTSNPN, CDR2 SVGIG (reference sequence). CDR3 length equals 16 residues. With V trimmed by 0 bases and J by 8 bases, 13 bases remained unmatched. The CDR3 DNA reads TGTGCCTGGAGTGTACCCCCCGCAGGGGGAGTCTATGAGCAGTTCTTC. The encoded protein is CAWSVPPAGGVYEQFF.

This clone came up once. The rearrangement links TRBV13 to TRBJ2-2; maybe TRBD1 (6 bases). The CDR3 has 19 residues. Trimming took 4 bases from V and 0 from J, leaving 21 bases between them. CDR1 and CDR2 from the germline V gene are PRHDT and FYEKMQ (reference sequence). CDR3 protein: CASSSETGRDTANTGELFF. The CDR3 coding sequence is TGTGCCAGCAGCTCTGAAACCGGTCGGGACACCGCGAACACCGGGGAGCTGTTTTTT.

The chain combines TRBV6-5 with TRBJ1-1; D ambiguous. CDR3 length: 13 residues. Germline lookup yields CDR1 MNHEY and CDR2 SVGAGI. Trimming left V 2 bases short and J 1 base short, with 5 bases between. The CDR3 DNA reads TGTGCCAGCAGTTACGAGGGGAACACTGAAGCTTTCTTT. This sequence encodes CASSYEGNTEAFF.

This chain's CDR3 is CASSQGLAGAPMETQYF. Here the CDR3 DNA reads TGTGCCAGCAGTCAAGGACTAGCGGGGGCCCCTATGGAGACCCAGTACTTC. The chain has TRBV28 and TRBJ2-5, with 13 bases that match TRBD2. Trimming took 5 bases from V and 5 from J; bases not matched to a gene: 11. CDR1 is MDHEN and CDR2 is SYDVKM in the germline V gene. The CDR3 spans 17 residues.

The J gene is TRBJ2-3, the V gene TRBV7-9; D ambiguous. Looked up from germline, CDR1 is SEHNR and CDR2 is FQNEAQ (reference sequence). This CDR3 spans 16 amino acids. V lost 4 bases to trimming and J lost 0 bases, with 14 bases between them. CDR3 sequence reads: CASSYLSARSTDTQYF. Written as DNA, the CDR3 is TGTGCCAGCAGCTACTTGAGTGCGAGGAGCACAGATACGCAGTATTTT.

The chain uses TRBV27 and TRBJ2-7; D is unresolved. CDR1 MNHEY and CDR2 SMNVEV come from the germline V gene (reference sequence). Trimming removed 0 bases from V and 3 bases from J, with 6 bases in between. CDR3 length: 13 residues. The CDR3 nucleotides are TGTGCCAGCAGTTTATCTGCTAACTACGAGCAGTACGTC. It translates to CASSLSANYEQYV.